The next 16 T cell receptor beta chains were all read from a single sample in a study of blood T cell repertoires in COVID-19. Assay: immunoSEQ multiplex PCR; the TCRdb copy retains only in-frame clones and omits some. Of 200,000 to 250,000 clones in the sample, 88% were seen once. Sequencing was carried out using peripheral blood. These receptors were obtained from a woman between 55 and 75 years old with acute or convalescent COVID-19.

The J gene is TRBJ1-2, the V gene TRBV6-6, with a tentative D call TRBD1 (6 bases). This CDR3 region has 12 residues. Germline-derived CDR1 and CDR2 are MNHNY and SVGAGI (reference sequence). V was pared by 9 bases and J by 5 bases, with 13 bases between. CDR3 nucleotides: TGTGCCAGTACAGGGTCCCGTTATGGCTACACCTTC. This sequence encodes CASTGSRYGYTF.

A few counts support this clone. The chain employs TRBV12-2 and TRBJ1-2. TRBV12-2 is a documented pseudogene. This CDR3 is built from 14 residues. This CDR3 reads CASRLGSFNYGYTF. The CDR3 DNA reads TGTGCAAGTCGCTTAGGGAGTTTCAACTATGGCTACACCTTC.

To note about this clone: It is unclear where the CDR3 begins or ends on the DNA, so no DNA is shown, and the CDR3 is as TCRdb lists it. This sequence joins TRBV7-9 and TRBJ2-7; the table gives TRBD1 as D, unverified against the DNA. Germline V gene sequence: CDR1 SEHNR, CDR2 FQNEAQ (reference sequence). 13 amino acids form the CDR3, both terminal residues included. This CDR3 is CASSLAWVGQGTF.

This chain joins TRBV15 and TRBJ1-2; D is perhaps TRBD1 (6 bases). This CDR3 contains 17 residues. Germline V gene data show CDR1 as LNHNV and CDR2 as YYDKDF (reference sequence). V gave up 0 bases and J gave up 4 bases, with 18 bases separating them. CDR3 loop: CATSRDLSTGKGYGYTF. The DNA for the CDR3 is TGTGCCACCAGCAGAGACCTAAGTACAGGGAAAGGCTATGGCTACACCTTC.

This rearrangement joins TRBV6-5 to TRBJ2-2; 11 nucleotides align to TRBD1. The CDR3 length is 16 residues. Germline V gene data show CDR1 as MNHEY and CDR2 as SVGAGI. Germline trimming cut 2 bases from V and 4 bases from J; bases unmatched to any gene: 3. CDR3 nucleotides: TGTGCCAGCAGTTACACCGGGACAGGGGGCACCGGGGAGCTGTTTTTT. This translates into CASSYTGTGGTGELFF.

J is TRBJ2-1 and V is TRBV11-2; TRBD2 agrees at 9 bases. Germline trimming cut 5 bases from V and 9 bases from J; bases unmatched to any gene: 11. This CDR3 region has 15 residues. Looked up from germline, CDR1 is SGHAT and CDR2 is FQNNGV. CDR3 nucleotide sequence: TGTGCCAGCAGCCCCCTCCTACTAGCGGGTCCTGAGCAGTTCTTC. Translation: CASSPLLLAGPEQFF.

The chain recombines TRBV6-5 with TRBJ2-7, with TRBD1 matching over 8 bases. The CDR3 consists of 12 residues. The germline V gene has CDR1 MNHEY and CDR2 SVGAGI. V lost 11 bases and J lost 2; bases outside the gene matches: 5. The CDR3 reads CAVRGRTYEQYF. The CDR3 coding sequence is TGTGCCGTCAGGGGGCGCACCTACGAGCAGTACTTC.

The chain employs TRBV5-4 and TRBJ2-1, with TRBD2 matching 11 bases. This CDR3 has 15 residues. Germline V gives CDR1 SGHNT, CDR2 YYREEE (reference sequence). V lost 0 bases to trimming and J lost 4 bases; unmatched junction nucleotides: 0. DNA for the CDR3: TGTGCCAGCAGCTTGGGACTAGCGGGATACAATGAGCAGTTCTTC. Translated: CASSLGLAGYNEQFF.

The chain uses TRBV28 and TRBJ1-2; TRBD1 might be the D (6 bases). Germline lookup yields CDR1 MDHEN and CDR2 SYDVKM. This CDR3 is built from 13 residues. Deletions cut 3 bases from V and 4 bases from J, with 9 bases between. The CDR3 bases are TGTGCCAGCAGTTTTACAGGGTTCTATGGCTACACCTTC. Translating gives CASSFTGFYGYTF.

The chain recombines TRBV9 with TRBJ2-5; 10 nucleotides agree with TRBD2. V lost 0 bases to trimming and J lost 4 bases; unmatched junction nucleotides: 9. CDR1 and CDR2 from the germline V gene are SGDLS and YYNGEE. This CDR3 region has 17 residues. The CDR3 DNA reads as TGTGCCAGCAGCGTAGGGGCTAGCGGGAGTAATGGAGAGACCCAGTACTTC. As protein: CASSVGASGSNGETQYF. The entire variable domain, with the rest obtained from reference TRBV9 and TRBJ2-5, is as follows: DSGVTQTPKHLITATGQRVTLRCSPRSGDLSVYWYQQSLDQGLQFLIQYYNGEERAKGNILERFSAQQFPDLHSELNLSSLELGDSALYFCASSVGASGSNGETQYFGPGTRLLVL.

V gene TRBV5-1 combines with J gene TRBJ1-2, with D hard to call. V was trimmed by 0 bases and J by 8 bases, leaving 14 bases between them. The germline V gene has CDR1 SGHRS and CDR2 YFSETQ. The CDR3 covers 14 residues. The CDR3 nucleotides read TGCGCCAGCAGCTTGGTAGCCGGCTCGTGGGGCTACACCTTC. It translates to CASSLVAGSWGYTF.

The chain combines TRBV19 with TRBJ2-7; tentative D call: TRBD1 (6 bases). Trimming stripped 5 bases from V and 2 bases from J, with 13 bases between. Germline CDR1 reads LNHDA; CDR2 reads SQIVND (reference sequence). CDR3 size: 14 residues. For the CDR3, the DNA is TGTGCCAGTAGTTGGGCAGGGGCCGCCTACGAGCAGTACTTC. Translation: CASSWAGAAYEQYF.

J is TRBJ2-2 and V is TRBV7-2; D may be TRBD1 (6 bases). The germline V gene encodes CDR1 SGHTA and CDR2 FQGNSA. Trimming took 3 bases from V and 7 from J, leaving 12 bases between them. The CDR3 consists of 14 residues. CDR3 nucleotide sequence: TGTGCCAGCAGCTTGGGACACGGAATCGGGGAGCTGTTTTTT. Protein product: CASSLGHGIGELFF.

CDR3 coding DNA: TGTGCCAGCAGGGGTAATTCAGGGGCGACCGGGGAGCTGTTTTTT. Protein sequence: CASRGNSGATGELFF. The genes are TRBV2 and TRBJ2-2, with D possibly matching TRBD1 (6 bases). V was clipped by 6 bases and J by 5 bases, with 16 bases between them. Germline V gives CDR1 SNHLY, CDR2 FYNNEI. The CDR3 has 15 amino acids.

The rearrangement links TRBV2 to TRBJ1-5; D is perhaps TRBD1 (5 bases). Germline CDR1 and CDR2: SNHLY and FYNNEI. V lost 6 bases and J 0 bases, leaving 9 bases between the germline ends. This CDR3 has 14 residues. CDR3 in amino acids: CASRGQNSNQPQHF. The CDR3 nucleotides are TGTGCCAGCAGGGGGCAAAATAGCAATCAGCCCCAGCATTTT.

This chain links TRBV6-1 with TRBJ1-5; 8 bases agree with TRBD1. The trim removed 3 bases at V and 6 bases at J, leaving 13 bases unmatched. CDR1 and CDR2 from the germline V gene are MNHNS and SASEGT. This CDR3 has 17 residues. CDR3 loop: CASSDQGRGLEGQPQHF. The CDR3 DNA reads TGTGCCAGCAGTGATCAGGGCAGGGGGCTAGAGGGTCAGCCCCAGCATTTT.